The subject of this entry is one TCR beta chain. Its antigen remains unidentified. cDNA synthesis used the whole RNA isolate, giving expressed TCRB sequences. Clones were sequenced by immunoSEQ multiplex PCR, and TCRdb holds only the in-frame ones, with some missing. The top ten hold about 0.65% of the sample, which has more than 150,000 clones, roughly 9% seen once. The sample comes from a study of beta chain features in type 1 diabetes. There was one heparinised blood draw per donor, averaging around 120 mL. The CDR3 loop spans 13 amino acids. CDR1 is LNHDA and CDR2 is SQIVND in the germline V gene (reference sequence). Trimming removed 3 bases from V and 7 bases from J; junction bases left unmatched: 2. Overall study findings and caveats: Within each of all four CD4+ subsets, Type 1 diabetes patients had TCRB CDR3s that were moderately but significantly shorter.

The sequenced sample was central memory CD4+ T cells from blood. This chain connects TRBV19 to TRBJ1-5, with 8 positions matching TRBD1. The sequence came from a woman aged 25 to 39 with type 1 diabetes. CDR3 in amino acids: CASSIGQGQPQHF. The CDR3 nucleotides are TGTGCCAGTAGTATTGGACAGGGACAGCCCCAGCATTTT. The entire variable domain, with the rest obtained from reference TRBV19 and TRBJ1-5, is as follows: DGGITQSPKYLFRKEGQNVTLSCEQNLNHDAMYWYRQDPGQGLRLIYYSQIVNDFQKGDIAEGYSVSREKKESFPLTVTSAQKNPTAFYLCASSIGQGQPQHFGDGTRLSIL.